This TCR beta chain is drawn from a study of STAT5B mutations in CD4+ large granular lymphocyte leukemia. Broader study findings: 8/27 top patient clones versus 2/35 control clones were TRBV06-family.

Clones were sequenced by immunoSEQ multiplex PCR, and TCRdb holds only the in-frame ones, with some missing. Among 20,000 to 25,000 clones, about 75% were seen once, and the ten largest hold 25% to 35%. V lost 7 bases and J lost 4; bases outside the gene matches: 8. This CDR3 spans 14 amino acids. Germline values: CDR1 SQVTM, CDR2 ANQGSEA. Note on this clone: Its antigen is currently unknown.

This sequence was found in a human donor in good health. The sequencing input was CD4+ T cells from blood buffy coats. The V and J genes are TRBV29-1 and TRBJ2-2, with 8 bases identical to TRBD2. This chain's CDR3 is CSAGAGGRTGELFF. The CDR3 nucleotides are TGCAGCGCCGGGGCGGGGGGCCGCACCGGGGAGCTGTTTTTT.